This T cell receptor beta chain appears in the sequencing data of a study of T cell changes during pregnancy in multiple sclerosis. V was cut by 4 bases and J by 0 bases, with 6 bases left in between. This CDR3 spans 13 amino acids. Germline assignment: CDR1 SGHTA and CDR2 FQGNSA. Many counts were recorded for this clone. Profiled with immunoSEQ multiplex PCR; TCRdb holds only in-frame clones, not every one. The sample has around 69,000 clones, around 90% seen once. The sequencing here drew on peripheral blood, taken in the third trimester of pregnancy. The source is a female donor with multiple sclerosis, enrolled in a pregnancy study. The chain has TRBV7-2 and TRBJ1-2; possible D gene TRBD1, 6 bases. CDR3 sequence reads: CASSWTANYGYTF. The DNA for the CDR3 is TGTGCCAGCAGCTGGACAGCTAACTATGGCTACACCTTC.